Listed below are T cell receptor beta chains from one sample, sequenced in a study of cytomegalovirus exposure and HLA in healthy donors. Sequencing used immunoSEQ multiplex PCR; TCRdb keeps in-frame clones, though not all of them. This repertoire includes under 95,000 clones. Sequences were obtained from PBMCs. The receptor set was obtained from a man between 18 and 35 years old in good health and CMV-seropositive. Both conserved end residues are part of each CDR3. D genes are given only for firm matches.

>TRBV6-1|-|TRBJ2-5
TGTGCCAGCAGTGGAGGGGGTAAGCAAGAGACCCAGTACTTC
CASSGGGKQETQYF
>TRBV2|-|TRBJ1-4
TGTGCCAGCAGTGACACAGGGAAGAGTGAAAAACTGTTTTTT
CASSDTGKSEKLFF
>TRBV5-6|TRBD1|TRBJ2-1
TGTGCCAGCAGCTTGTTGGGACAGATAGACAATGAGCAGTTCTTC
CASSLLGQIDNEQFF
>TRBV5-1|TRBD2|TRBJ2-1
TGCGCCAGCAGCTTGAGTTCTAGCGGGACCGAGCAGTTCTTC
CASSLSSSGTEQFF
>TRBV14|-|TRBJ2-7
TGTGCCAGCAGCCTCGCATGGGGGCCGGCCTACGAGCAGTACTTC
CASSLAWGPAYEQYF
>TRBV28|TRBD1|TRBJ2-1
TGTGCCAGCAGTTTATCAGGGACAGGGGGGTACAATGAGCAGTTCTTC
CASSLSGTGGYNEQFF
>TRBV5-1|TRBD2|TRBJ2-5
TGCGCCAGCAGCTTCTGGGGCGGGGGATTGGATCAAGAGACCCAGTACTTC
CASSFWGGGLDQETQYF
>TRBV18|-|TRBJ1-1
TGTGCCAGCTCACCCGGGGGGCAGGACACTGAAGCTTTCTTT
CASSPGGQDTEAFF
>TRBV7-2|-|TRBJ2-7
TGTGCCAGCAGCCGCACCGGGACCGGGACTCTATTTGCTGCCTACGAGCAGTACTTC
CASSRTGTGTLFAAYEQYF
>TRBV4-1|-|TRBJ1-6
TGCGCCAGCAGCCAAGTAGAGGGACCCCTCCACTTT
CASSQVEGPLHF
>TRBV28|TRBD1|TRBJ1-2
TGTGCCAGCAGTGGCCGCCAGGGGGAGGATGGCTACACCTTC
CASSGRQGEDGYTF
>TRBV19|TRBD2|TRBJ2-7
TGTGCCACAGGTATAGGATGGACTAGCGGGAACCACGAGCAGTACTTC
CATGIGWTSGNHEQYF
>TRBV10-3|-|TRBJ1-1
TGTGCCATCAGTCAGAACACTGAAGCTTTCTTT
CAISQNTEAFF
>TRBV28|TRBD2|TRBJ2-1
TGTGCCAGCAGTAGCTCCGGGACTAGCGGGAGAATATCCTACAATGAGCAGTTCTTC
CASSSSGTSGRISYNEQFF
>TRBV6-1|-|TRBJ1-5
TGTGCCAGCTCTCACAGGGATCTGGAGCCCCAGCATTTT
CASSHRDLEPQHF
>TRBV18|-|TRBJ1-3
TGTGCCAGCTCACCGGGTCAAGGAAGTCGGGGAGACACCATATATTTT
CASSPGQGSRGDTIYF
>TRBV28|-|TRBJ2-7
TGTGCCAGCAGTGACACTAGGTCCCACGAGCAGTACTTC
CASSDTRSHEQYF
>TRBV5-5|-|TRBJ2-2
TGTGCCAGCAGTTGGCTAGCGAACACCGGGGAGCTGTTTTTT
CASSWLANTGELFF
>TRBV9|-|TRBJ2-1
TGTGCCAGCAGCGTTACGGGGGTTATAAACAATGAGCAGTTCTTC
CASSVTGVINNEQFF
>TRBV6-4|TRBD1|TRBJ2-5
TGTGCCAGCAGTGACTTAACCCTACCCGGGACAGGCGTGAAGACCCAGTACTTC
CASSDLTLPGTGVKTQYF
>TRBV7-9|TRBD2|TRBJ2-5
TGTGCCAGCAGCCCCGGGACTAGCGGGAGCGTCGTCGTGGCCCAGTACTTC
CASSPGTSGSVVVAQYF
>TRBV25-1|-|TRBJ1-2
TGTGCCAGCAGTGAATTGACCAGGGAGGGTGGCTACACCTTC
CASSELTREGGYTF
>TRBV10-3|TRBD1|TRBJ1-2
TGTGCCATCAGTTTGGGACAGGGCGGCGGCTACACCTTC
CAISLGQGGGYTF